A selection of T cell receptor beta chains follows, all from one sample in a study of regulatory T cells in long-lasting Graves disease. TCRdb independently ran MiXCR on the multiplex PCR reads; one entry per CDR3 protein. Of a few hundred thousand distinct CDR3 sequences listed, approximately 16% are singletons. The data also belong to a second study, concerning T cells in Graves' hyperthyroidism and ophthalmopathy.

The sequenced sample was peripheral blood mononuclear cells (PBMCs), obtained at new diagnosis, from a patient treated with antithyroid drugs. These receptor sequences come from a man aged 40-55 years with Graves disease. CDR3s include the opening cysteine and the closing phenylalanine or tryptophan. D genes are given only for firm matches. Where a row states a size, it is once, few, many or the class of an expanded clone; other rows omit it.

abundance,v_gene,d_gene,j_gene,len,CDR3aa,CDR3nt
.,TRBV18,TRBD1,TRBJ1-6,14,CASSAGTGSSPLHF,TGTGCCAGCTCGGCCGGGACAGGGAGTTCACCCCTCCACTTT
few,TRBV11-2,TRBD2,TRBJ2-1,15,CASSLGGGGRNEQFF,TGTGCCAGCAGCTTAGGGGGGGGAGGGCGGAATGAGCAGTTCTTC
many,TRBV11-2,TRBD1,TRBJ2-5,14,CASSSTGEVETQYF,TGTGCCAGCAGCTCAACAGGGGAAGTAGAGACCCAGTACTTC
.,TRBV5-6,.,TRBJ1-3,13,CASSARGGNTIYF,TGTGCCAGCAGTGCTAGGGGTGGAAACACCATATATTTT
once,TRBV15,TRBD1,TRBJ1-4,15,CATSRVGQVGEKLFF,TGTGCCACCAGCAGAGTAGGACAGGTTGGCGAAAAACTGTTTTTT
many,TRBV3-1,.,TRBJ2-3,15,CASSQGLQGTDTQYF,TGTGCCAGCAGCCAAGGTCTCCAGGGCACAGATACGCAGTATTTT
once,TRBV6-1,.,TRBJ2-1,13,CASSTIKNNEQFF,TGTGCCAGCAGTACGATCAAAAACAATGAGCAGTTCTTC
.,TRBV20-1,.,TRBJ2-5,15,CSARDRRISQGTQYF,TGCAGTGCTAGAGATCGTAGAATATCCCAAGGGACCCAGTACTTC
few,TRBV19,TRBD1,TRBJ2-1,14,CATAGDRARREQFF,TGTGCCACTGCCGGGGACAGGGCACGTCGAGAGCAGTTCTTC
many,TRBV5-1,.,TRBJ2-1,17,CASSLRPRSRESDEQFF,TGCGCCAGCAGCTTGAGACCGCGGAGCAGGGAAAGTGATGAGCAGTTCTTC
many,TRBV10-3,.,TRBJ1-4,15,CAISPQVATNEKLFF,TGTGCCATCAGTCCACAGGTTGCAACTAATGAAAAACTGTTTTTT
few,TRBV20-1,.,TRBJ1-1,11,CSAKGNTEAFF,TGCAGTGCTAAGGGGAACACTGAAGCTTTCTTT
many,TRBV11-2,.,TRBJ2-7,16,CASSLDGRGASYEQYF,TGTGCCAGCAGCTTAGATGGGCGGGGCGCCTCCTACGAGCAGTACTTC
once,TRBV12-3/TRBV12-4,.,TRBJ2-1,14,CASSSRDTHNEQFF,TGTGCCAGCAGTAGCCGGGACACCCACAATGAGCAGTTCTTC
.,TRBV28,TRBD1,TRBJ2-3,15,CASTAGQGAGDTQYF,TGTGCCAGCACCGCGGGACAGGGGGCCGGAGATACGCAGTATTTT
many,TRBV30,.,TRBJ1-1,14,CAWTSRGPIGRAFF,TGTGCCTGGACTTCAAGGGGCCCCATTGGTCGAGCTTTCTTT
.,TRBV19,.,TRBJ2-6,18,CASSGAGSISSGANVLTF,TGTGCCAGTAGTGGGGCAGGATCCATCAGCTCTGGGGCCAACGTCCTGACTTTC
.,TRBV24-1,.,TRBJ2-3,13,CATSDPLGDTQYF,TGTGCCACCAGTGATCCTCTCGGAGATACGCAGTATTTT
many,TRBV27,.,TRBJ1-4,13,CASVGGPGEKLFF,TGTGCCAGCGTGGGGGGGCCGGGTGAAAAACTGTTTTTT
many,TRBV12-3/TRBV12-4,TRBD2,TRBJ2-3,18,CASSPSVAGALSTDTQYF,TGTGCCAGCAGCCCATCGGTAGCGGGGGCCCTAAGCACAGATACGCAGTATTTT
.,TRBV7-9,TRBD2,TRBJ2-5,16,CASSFGRGRVQETQYF,TGTGCCAGCAGCTTCGGGAGGGGAAGGGTTCAAGAGACCCAGTACTTC
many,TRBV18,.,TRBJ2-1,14,CASSPLGAYNEQFF,TGTGCCAGCTCACCATTGGGGGCGTACAATGAGCAGTTCTTC
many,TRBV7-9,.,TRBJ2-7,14,CASSLAGTDPRQYF,TGTGCCAGCAGCTTAGCGGGGACGGACCCGAGGCAGTACTTC
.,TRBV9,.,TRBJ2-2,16,CASSQRAGGNTGELFF,TGTGCCAGCAGTCAGAGGGCTGGGGGAAACACCGGGGAGCTGTTTTTT
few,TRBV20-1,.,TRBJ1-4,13,CSASKDFSEKLFF,TGCAGTGCTAGCAAAGACTTTAGCGAAAAACTGTTTTTT
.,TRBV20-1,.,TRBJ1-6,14,CSAGRQAGNSPLHF,TGCAGTGCCGGGAGACAAGCGGGGAATTCACCCCTCCACTTT
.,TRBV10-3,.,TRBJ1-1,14,CAISVQGASTEAFF,TGTGCCATCAGTGTACAGGGCGCGAGCACTGAAGCTTTCTTT
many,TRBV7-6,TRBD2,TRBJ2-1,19,CASSAPLAGARNSYNEQFF,TGTGCCAGCAGCGCCCCCTTAGCGGGGGCCAGAAACTCCTACAATGAGCAGTTCTTC
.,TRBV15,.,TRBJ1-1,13,CATSRGGEIEAFF,TGTGCCACCAGCAGAGGCGGGGAGATTGAAGCTTTCTTT